The clone carrying this T cell receptor (beta chain) was detected ten times or more. Its antigen is still unknown. The data were obtained in a study of early T cells in non-severe SARS-CoV-2 infection. Study information: Sequencing of bulk RNA from unsorted whole blood was done, without chain pairing.

Individual cDNA molecules carried attached unique molecular identifiers. TCRdb re-called the 5' RACE reads with MiXCR, one entry per CDR3 protein. The data hold 25,000 to 35,000 distinct CDR3 sequences, with roughly 7.2% observed a single time. Germline assignment: CDR1 MDHEN and CDR2 SYDVKM. J was trimmed by 7 bases and V by 4 bases; bases with no gene match: 8. The CDR3 consists of 14 residues. Study observations and caveats: Matching results from VDJdb favored anti-spike CD8 responses, leaving private and CD4 specificities undetected.

This chain links TRBV28 with TRBJ2-5; 8 bases are a match to TRBD1. Sequences were obtained from whole blood. The sequence derives from an adult who was a healthcare worker with PCR-confirmed SARS-CoV-2 infection or an uninfected control (not recorded which). This CDR3 is CASSSGQGGWTQYF. The CDR3, as DNA: TGTGCCAGCAGTTCTGGACAGGGAGGATGGACCCAGTACTTC.